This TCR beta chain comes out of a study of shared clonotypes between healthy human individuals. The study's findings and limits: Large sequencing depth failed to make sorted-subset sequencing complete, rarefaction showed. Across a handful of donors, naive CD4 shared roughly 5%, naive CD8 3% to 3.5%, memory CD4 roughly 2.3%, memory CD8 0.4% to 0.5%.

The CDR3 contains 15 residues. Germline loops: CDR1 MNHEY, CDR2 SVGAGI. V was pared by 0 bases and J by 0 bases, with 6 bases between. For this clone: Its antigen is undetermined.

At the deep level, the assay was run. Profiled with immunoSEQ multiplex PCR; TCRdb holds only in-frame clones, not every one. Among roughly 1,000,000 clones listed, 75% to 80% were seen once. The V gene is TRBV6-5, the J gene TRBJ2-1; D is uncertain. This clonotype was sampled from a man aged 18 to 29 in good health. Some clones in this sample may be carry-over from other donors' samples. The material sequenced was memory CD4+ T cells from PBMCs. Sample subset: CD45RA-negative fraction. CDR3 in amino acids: CASSYSDSSYNEQFF. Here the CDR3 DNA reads TGTGCCAGCAGTTACTCAGATAGCTCCTACAATGAGCAGTTCTTC.